The present T cell receptor (beta chain) was sequenced within a study of patients and donors after allogeneic stem cell transplantation. TCRdb called the RT-PCR reads again in MiXCR, with one record for every CDR3 protein. In the table there are about a million distinct CDR3 sequences, approximately 18% of which are singletons. The CDR3 length is 14 residues. Trimming shortened V by 3 bases and J by 4 bases, and 12 bases separated the two germline ends. This clonotype occurred a few times. The genes are TRBV12-3 or TRBV12-4 and TRBJ1-1, with D possibly being TRBD1 (5 bases). This TCR was sampled from a human donor who was either an allogeneic HSCT recipient or a stem cell or donor lymphocyte infusion donor (not recorded which). It is not recorded whose cells these are; they may come from a transplant donor. Sequencing was carried out using blood, either unsorted or a sorted T cell fraction (not recorded which). Here the CDR3 reads CASSFDGGGTEAFF. In DNA, the CDR3 is TGTGCCAGCAGTTTTGACGGGGGGGGCACTGAAGCTTTCTTT.